A selection of T cell receptor beta chains follows, all from one sample in a study of regulatory T cells in long-lasting Graves disease. TCRdb reprocessed the multiplex PCR reads with MiXCR, giving one entry per CDR3 protein. The repertoire has about 530,000 distinct CDR3 sequences, roughly 15% of them found once; the top ten carry roughly 25%. These same data were also listed under a study on T cells in Graves' hyperthyroidism and ophthalmopathy.

Sequenced material: peripheral blood mononuclear cells (PBMCs), taken at new diagnosis, from a patient treated with antithyroid drugs. All receptors come from a woman aged 40-65 years with Graves disease. Both conserved end residues are part of each CDR3. The D gene is left open where the match is weak. Part of the rows lack a size; the others show once, few, many or a class for expanded clones.

length | D | J | size | V | CDR3 | DNA
15 | TRBD1 | TRBJ2-7 | NA | TRBV27 | CASSSLGTGTNEQYF | TGTGCCAGCAGTAGCCTCGGGACAGGGACGAACGAGCAGTACTTC
12 | NA | TRBJ1-1 | few | TRBV29-1 | CSVGRGNTEAFF | TGCAGCGTTGGGAGGGGCAACACTGAAGCTTTCTTT
15 | TRBD2 | TRBJ2-7 | NA | TRBV19 | CASRITSADSYEQYF | TGTGCCAGTAGAATAACTAGCGCCGACTCCTACGAGCAGTACTTC
12 | NA | TRBJ2-7 | NA | TRBV3-1 | CASSSTRVEQYF | TGTGCCAGCAGCTCGACACGGGTTGAGCAGTACTTC
16 | NA | TRBJ2-5 | NA | TRBV3-1 | CASSQPGRDRQETQYF | TGTGCCAGCAGCCAACCGGGGAGAGACAGGCAAGAGACCCAGTACTTC
15 | TRBD1 | TRBJ1-1 | many | TRBV3-1 | CASSQADRGGTEAFF | TGTGCCAGCAGCCAAGCCGACAGGGGTGGCACTGAAGCTTTCTTT
15 | NA | TRBJ2-7 | few | TRBV7-2 | CASSFREQGSYEQYF | TGTGCCAGCAGCTTTAGGGAACAGGGCTCCTACGAGCAGTACTTC
16 | TRBD2 | TRBJ2-7 | many | TRBV3-1 | CASSPERGRGGYEQYF | TGTGCCAGCAGCCCAGAACGGGGACGGGGGGGGTACGAGCAGTACTTC
14 | TRBD2 | TRBJ2-5 | many | TRBV11-2 | CASSLVAGVETQYF | TGTGCCAGCAGCTTAGTAGCGGGCGTAGAGACCCAGTACTTC
17 | NA | TRBJ1-5 | many | TRBV11-2 | CASSLDRGTVSNQPQHF | TGTGCCAGCAGCTTAGATCGAGGTACAGTTAGCAATCAGCCCCAGCATTTT
15 | TRBD1 | TRBJ2-2 | few | TRBV30 | CAWRQGPIGTGELFF | TGTGCCTGGCGACAGGGACCCATTGGCACCGGGGAGCTGTTTTTT
12 | NA | TRBJ2-7 | many | TRBV3-1 | CASSHLGAEQYF | TGTGCCAGCAGCCACTTGGGGGCTGAGCAGTACTTC
15 | NA | TRBJ1-6 | NA | TRBV7-2 | CASSLERRSGLPLHF | TGTGCCAGCAGCTTAGAGAGACGGAGTGGCCTACCCCTCCACTTT
15 | NA | TRBJ2-7 | NA | TRBV24-1 | CATSDTGTKGYEQYF | TGTGCCACCAGTGACACCGGGACAAAAGGCTACGAGCAGTACTTC
14 | NA | TRBJ2-1 | NA | TRBV30 | CACNRGPSYNEQFF | TGTGCCTGCAATCGAGGGCCCTCCTACAATGAGCAGTTCTTC
14 | NA | TRBJ1-1 | NA | TRBV2 | CASRREGMNTEAFF | TGTGCCAGCAGGAGGGAGGGGATGAACACTGAAGCTTTCTTT
13 | TRBD1 | TRBJ1-4 | many | TRBV20-1 | CSAQTGGGEKLFF | TGCAGTGCGCAGACAGGGGGTGGTGAAAAACTGTTTTTT
12 | NA | TRBJ1-2 | few | TRBV4-2 | CASTDLFYGYTF | TGTGCCAGCACGGACCTCTTCTATGGCTACACCTTC
15 | NA | TRBJ2-6 | NA | TRBV10-3 | CAISEGGTGANVLTF | TGTGCCATCAGTGAGGGGGGAACTGGGGCCAACGTCCTGACTTTC
14 | NA | TRBJ2-7 | NA | TRBV6-1 | CASSLPSDGLEQYF | TGTGCCAGCAGTCTCCCCTCTGACGGCCTGGAGCAGTACTTC
14 | TRBD1 | TRBJ1-1 | few | TRBV6-1 | CASETGAANTEAFF | TGTGCCAGTGAAACAGGGGCCGCTAACACTGAAGCTTTCTTT
14 | NA | TRBJ2-1 | NA | TRBV10-1 | CASSEGLTNNEQFF | TGCGCCAGCAGTGAGGGACTGACTAACAATGAGCAGTTCTTC
14 | TRBD1 | TRBJ1-3 | few | TRBV20-1 | CSARQGHPGNTIYF | TGCAGTGCACGACAGGGGCACCCGGGAAACACCATATATTTT
15 | NA | TRBJ2-3 | NA | TRBV11-2 | CASSGRGLSTDTQYF | TGTGCCAGCTCTGGACGCGGCCTTAGCACAGATACGCAGTATTTT
12 | NA | TRBJ1-1 | many | TRBV30 | CAWSVLGTEAFF | TGTGCCTGGAGTGTACTGGGCACTGAAGCTTTCTTT
15 | TRBD1 | TRBJ2-5 | few | TRBV28 | CASSLPTGGLETQYF | TGTGCCAGCAGTTTACCCACAGGGGGCTTGGAGACCCAGTACTTC
14 | NA | TRBJ2-1 | few | TRBV2 | CASSPQTGYNEQFF | TGTGCCAGCAGCCCCCAAACTGGCTACAATGAGCAGTTCTTC
16 | TRBD1 | TRBJ2-3 | many | TRBV12-3/TRBV12-4 | CASSPPLTGSTDTQYF | TGTGCCAGCAGTCCCCCTCTGACAGGGAGCACAGATACGCAGTATTTT
13 | NA | TRBJ1-5 | many | TRBV6-5 | CASSYERGQPQHF | TGTGCCAGCAGTTACGAGAGGGGCCAGCCCCAGCATTTT